This TCR beta chain is drawn from a study of molecular identifiers for immune sequencing clone quantification. Previously described methods with listed TCR primers produced the bulk TCR libraries. From the PCR reads, TCRdb called clonotypes with MiXCR, one entry per CDR3 protein. The sample yields about 640,000 distinct CDR3 sequences, roughly 21% seen once. Germline values: CDR1 LGHDT, CDR2 YNNKEL (reference sequence). The CDR3 length is 16 residues. V was pared by 4 bases and J by 0 bases, with 7 bases of the junction left unmatched. Material: naive CD8+ T cells from blood, with Jurkat cell RNA spiked in. Sample subset: FACS-sorted CD8+CD4-CCR7+CD45RA+ naive T cells. The TCR sequence derives from a human donor in good health. Some libraries in this study had Jurkat cell RNA spiked in. The chain is built from TRBV3-1 and TRBJ2-7, with 9 bases matching TRBD1. CDR3 coding DNA: TGTGCCAGCAGCCCCCGGGACAGGGCGATCTCCTACGAGCAGTACTTC. Protein: CASSPRDRAISYEQYF.